This T cell receptor (beta chain) was documented in a study of a mutant IDH1 vaccine in newly diagnosed glioma. Study-level background: Patients were given eight vaccinations, scheduled in weeks 1, 3, 5, 7, 11, 15, 19 and 23. In some groups vaccination began 4-6 weeks post-radiotherapy; others received it with temozolomide. Points from the study as a whole: Seemingly, pseudoprogression had no relation to changes in the top peripheral T cell clonotypes.

Time point of the sample: week 11, during vaccination. A 20-mer mutant IDH1 peptide at 300 ug was injected subcutaneously with topical imiquimod. In every donor, the tumor was a new WHO grade 3 or 4 IDH1-mutant, ATRX-lost astrocytoma. Method: immunoSEQ multiplex PCR; TCRdb's copy keeps in-frame clones and lacks some. This repertoire shows some 23,000 clones, 70% to 80% found once; its top ten account for about 8.2%. Concerning this clone: What it recognizes is unknown.

This clonotype was obtained from a woman under 30 with glioma. Specimen: PBMCs, collected from a glioma patient whose treatment included an IDH1 peptide vaccine.

Here the CDR3 DNA reads TGTGCCAGCAGCCAAGACAGGAATTCGGGGGAGCTGTTTTTT. It codes for CASSQDRNSGELFF. The chain recombines TRBV7-9 with TRBJ2-2, with D perhaps matching TRBD1 (6 bases). The CDR3 is 14 amino acids. V was cut by 5 bases and J by 8 bases, with 15 bases left in between. Germline CDR1 and CDR2: SEHNR and FQNEAQ (reference sequence).